One and the same sample provided the 20 T cell receptor beta chains below, sequenced in a study of blood T cell repertoires in COVID-19. The protocol was immunoSEQ multiplex PCR, while the TCRdb copy is restricted to in-frame clones and leaves out a portion. The repertoire has about 130,000 clones, more than 80% of them found once; the top ten carry about 4.4%. Sequenced input: PBMCs or T cells enriched from blood (not recorded which). The receptors here all came from a man in his forties or fifties who had recovered from COVID-19.

The V and J genes are TRBV6-5 and TRBJ1-5, with a possible D match to TRBD1 (6 bases). From germline, CDR1 is MNHEY and CDR2 SVGAGI. With 7 bases removed from V and 3 bases from J, the gap between germline ends came to 10 bases. This CDR3 contains 13 residues. The CDR3 DNA is TGTGCCAGCACCACAGGGAACAATCAGCCCCAGCATTTT. Its translation: CASTTGNNQPQHF.

The CDR3 bases are TGTGCCAGCAGCCCTTTAGGGACAGCATCAGCCACTGAAGCTTTCTTT. Its protein product is CASSPLGTASATEAFF. The rearrangement uses TRBV14 and TRBJ1-1; 7 bases are a match to TRBD1. Per germline, CDR1 SGHDN and CDR2 FVKESK. J gave up 4 bases and V 4 bases, and 12 bases lay outside the gene matches. The CDR3 contains 16 residues.

The V gene is TRBV5-1, the J gene TRBJ2-7; TRBD1 aligns across 7 bases. J lost 6 bases, V lost 6 bases, and 12 bases had no gene match. The CDR3 consists of 14 residues. CDR1 is SGHRS and CDR2 is YFSETQ in the germline V gene. CDR3 in amino acids: CASNRDRTLVEQYF. DNA of the CDR3: TGCGCCAGCAACCGGGACAGAACATTAGTCGAGCAGTACTTC.

The chain recombines TRBV7-9 with TRBJ1-2, with D perhaps matching TRBD1 (6 bases). In germline, CDR1 is SEHNR, CDR2 FQNEAQ (reference sequence). The CDR3 extends over 15 amino acids. The V end lost 4 bases, the J end lost 5 bases, and 17 bases lay between the germline ends. CDR3 residues: CASSYGQSVLYGYTF. Here the CDR3 DNA reads TGTGCCAGCAGCTACGGACAGTCGGTCTTGTATGGCTACACCTTC.

This chain connects TRBV5-5 to TRBJ2-7, with TRBD2 matching over 11 bases. The J segment lost 0 bases and the V segment lost 4 bases, leaving 3 bases of the junction unmatched. Germline V gene data show CDR1 as SGHKS and CDR2 as YYEKEE (reference sequence). The CDR3 covers 15 residues. The CDR3 DNA reads TGTGCCAGCAGCCTGGGACTAGCGGCCTCCTACGAGCAGTACTTC. The encoded protein is CASSLGLAASYEQYF.

The chain joins TRBV18 to TRBJ1-1, with TRBD1 matching over 9 bases. This CDR3 comprises 14 residues. Unmatched junction bases numbered 8, after V lost 5 bases and J lost 7 bases. Germline V gives CDR1 KGHSH, CDR2 LQKENI. The chain's CDR3 is CASSGQGTLVEAFF. The CDR3 coding sequence is TGTGCCAGCTCAGGACAGGGGACGTTGGTTGAAGCTTTCTTT.

This chain links TRBV28 with TRBJ2-7, with 11 bases that match TRBD1. CDR1 MDHEN and CDR2 SYDVKM come from the germline V gene. V trimming: 8 bases; J trimming: 2 bases; junction bases outside the gene matches: 2. CDR3 length equals 13 residues. The CDR3 region has the DNA TGTGCCAGCGGGACAGGGGGACCCTACGAGCAGTACTTC. Translation: CASGTGGPYEQYF.

This clone was seen just once. This chain uses TRBV30 with TRBJ2-1; D perhaps matches TRBD2 (6 bases). V was trimmed by 4 bases and J by 6 bases, leaving 16 bases between them. In germline, CDR1 is GTSNPN, CDR2 SVGIG (reference sequence). This CDR3 is 14 amino acids long. Written as DNA, the CDR3 is TGTGCCTGGAAGGGTGAGCTGGGGGGCAATGAGCAGTTCTTC. Amino acids: CAWKGELGGNEQFF.

The chain is built from TRBV1 and TRBJ2-1; the DNA was not compared with TRBD1, the D call given in the table. TRBV1 is given as a pseudogene. This CDR3 contains 16 residues. In DNA form, the CDR3 reads TGCACCAGCAGCCGAGGGGGCCCGAGCTCCTACAATGAGCAGTTCTTC. Its protein product is CTSSRGGPSSYNEQFF.

This clone was recorded a few times. The DNA for the CDR3 is TGTGCCAGCAGCCAGAGCGGGAGGGGGCACGAGCAGTACTTC. This translates into CASSQSGRGHEQYF. V usage is TRBV3-1 (or the pseudogene TRBV3-2) and J usage is TRBJ2-7; TRBD2 matches at 10 bases. Trimming took 3 bases from V and 5 from J; bases not matched to a gene: 4. The CDR3 has 14 residues. Germline V CDR1 and CDR2: LGHDT, YNNKEL (reference sequence).

This chain links TRBV7-9 with TRBJ1-6, with a tentative D call TRBD1 (6 bases). The germline V gene has CDR1 SEHNR and CDR2 FQNEAQ (reference sequence). The CDR3 is 17 residues long. Trimming stripped 4 bases from V and 0 bases from J, with 13 bases between. The CDR3 loop is CASSSSTGSSYNSPLHF. Here the CDR3 DNA reads TGTGCCAGCAGCTCCTCGACAGGAAGCTCCTATAATTCACCCCTCCACTTT.

The chain combines TRBV3-1 (or the pseudogene TRBV3-2) with TRBJ2-7; 7 bases agree with TRBD2. The junction had 8 bases not matched to a gene; V was cut back by 0 bases and J by 6 bases. CDR1 is LGHDT, CDR2 YNNKEL, per germline (reference sequence). The CDR3 covers 15 residues. For the CDR3, the DNA is TGTGCCAGCAGCCAAGATGTAAGCGGGATGTCCGAGCAGTACTTC. Its protein product is CASSQDVSGMSEQYF.

The V gene is TRBV18, the J gene TRBJ2-5, with 7 bases fitting TRBD1. After removal of 0 bases from V and 0 bases from J, the junction contained 4 bases not matched to a gene. Looked up from germline, CDR1 is KGHSH and CDR2 is LQKENI. CDR3 size: 16 residues. CDR3 loop: CASSPPKGAYQETQYF. CDR3 nucleotides: TGTGCCAGCTCACCACCGAAGGGGGCCTACCAAGAGACCCAGTACTTC.

This rearrangement joins TRBV5-1 to TRBJ2-7; 7 positions agree with TRBD1. Germline-derived CDR1 and CDR2 are SGHRS and YFSETQ. The CDR3 consists of 14 residues. Germline trimming cut 4 bases from V and 4 bases from J; bases unmatched to any gene: 8. The CDR3 here is CASSQIRQGYEQYF. In DNA form, the CDR3 reads TGCGCCAGCAGCCAAATTCGACAGGGATACGAGCAGTACTTC.

A few counts support this clone. The V gene is TRBV11-2, the J gene TRBJ2-1, with 9 bases matching TRBD1. V shed 5 bases, J shed 1 base, and the junction held 3 bases outside the gene matches. Germline CDR1 SGHAT, CDR2 FQNNGV. The CDR3 has 15 amino acids. This CDR3 reads CASSHRGQSYNEQFF. The CDR3 coding sequence is TGTGCCAGCAGCCACAGGGGGCAATCCTACAATGAGCAGTTCTTC.

This clone has just a few counts. The same CDR3 can be traced to other DNA sequences in this sample. The chain carries TRBV2 and TRBJ2-3, with a possible D match to TRBD1 (5 bases). CDR3 size: 14 residues. Germline CDR1 reads SNHLY; CDR2 reads FYNNEI. The germline V and J ends were trimmed by 4 bases and 0 bases, with 8 bases remaining between them. The CDR3 sequence is CASSGTLSTDTQYF. The CDR3 nucleotides are TGTGCCAGCAGTGGGACACTTAGCACAGATACGCAGTATTTT.

The chain employs TRBV3-1 (or the pseudogene TRBV3-2) and TRBJ2-3; 11 bases line up with TRBD2. Germline assignment: CDR1 LGHDT and CDR2 YNNKEL (reference sequence). J gave up 5 bases and V 4 bases, and 5 bases lay outside the gene matches. The CDR3 extends over 15 amino acids. CDR3 protein: CASSLIAGGRDTQYF. The CDR3 coding sequence is TGTGCCAGCAGCCTGATAGCGGGGGGGAGAGATACGCAGTATTTT.

V usage is TRBV28 and J usage is TRBJ1-3; D is undetermined. V lost 6 bases and J 2 bases, leaving 11 bases between the germline ends. CDR3 length: 14 residues. Germline assignment: CDR1 MDHEN and CDR2 SYDVKM. This chain's CDR3 is CASSLSVTGNTIYF. The CDR3 DNA follows: TGTGCCAGCAGCCTGTCGGTCACTGGAAACACCATATATTTT.

The rearrangement uses TRBV5-1 and TRBJ1-1; no clear D. The CDR3 totals 12 residues. The germline gives CDR1 SGHRS, CDR2 YFSETQ. V shed 0 bases and J shed 7 bases, with 7 bases lying between them. This chain's CDR3 is CASSLGRFEAFF. In DNA form, the CDR3 reads TGCGCCAGCAGCTTGGGGAGATTTGAAGCTTTCTTT.

J is TRBJ2-3 and V is TRBV29-1, with a tentative D call TRBD2 (5 bases). Trimming cost V 1 base and J 6 bases, with 11 bases left between them. This CDR3 is built from 13 residues. Germline CDR1 is SQVTM and CDR2 is ANQGSEA. DNA for the CDR3: TGCAGCGTTGAAGGGCCTAGCCGCGATACGCAGTATTTT. This gives the protein CSVEGPSRDTQYF.